This TCR beta chain is drawn from a study of shared clonotypes between healthy human individuals. Study-level information: Each donor had three CD4 naive, three CD4 memory, two CD8 naive and one CD8 memory plate.

Some 29,000 T cell genomes (approximately 180 ng DNA) went into each sorted-subset replicate. The method was immunoSEQ multiplex PCR; TCRdb's version includes in-frame clones alone and lacks a portion of them. The table records some 2.4 million clones, approximately 93% of them present only once. This clone came up once. The antigen remains undetermined. Trimming removed 1 base from V and 6 bases from J, with 15 bases in between. This CDR3 comprises 15 residues. Germline V CDR1 and CDR2: SGHAT, FQNNGV. Points from the study as a whole: Several donors shared about 4.8% of their naive CD4 clonotypes. Sorted-subset sequencing, rarefaction showed, was incomplete despite large depth.

This TCR was recovered from a man between 18 and 29 years old in good health. Some clones in this sample may be carry-over from other donors' samples. Sequenced sample: naive CD4+ T cells from PBMCs. Subset meaning: CD45RA+ positively selected. The V gene is TRBV11-2, the J gene TRBJ1-2, with D maybe TRBD1 (6 bases). DNA for the CDR3: TGTGCCAGCAGCTTAGGTGGCAGGGGTGGGGATGGCTACACCTTC. This translates into CASSLGGRGGDGYTF.